This T cell receptor beta chain was sequenced in a study of T-cell memory formation after mild COVID-19. The study's findings and limits: The study found balanced CD4/CD8 in clones contracting day 15 to 85 and a CD4+ lean in later expanders.

In regard to this clonotype: Antigen unknown.

V shed 6 bases, J shed 7 bases, and the junction held 13 bases outside the gene matches. CDR3 length: 15 amino acids. CDR1 and CDR2 from the germline V gene are SQVTM and ANQGSEA. TCRdb itself ran the 5' RACE reads through MiXCR, one entry per CDR3 protein. Among 150,000 or so distinct CDR3 sequences, 20% to 25% were seen once, and the ten largest hold 24%. The source of this sequence is an adult woman who had mild COVID-19 (a few samples of this study predate the infection). Cell type and time point are not known. Sample: PBMCs or a T cell subset sorted from them (not recorded which). The chain carries TRBV29-1 and TRBJ2-5, with TRBD2 matching over 11 bases. Here the CDR3 DNA reads TGCAGCGTCGGGATGACTAGCGGGGCCGAGGGGACCCAGTACTTC. The encoded protein is CSVGMTSGAEGTQYF.